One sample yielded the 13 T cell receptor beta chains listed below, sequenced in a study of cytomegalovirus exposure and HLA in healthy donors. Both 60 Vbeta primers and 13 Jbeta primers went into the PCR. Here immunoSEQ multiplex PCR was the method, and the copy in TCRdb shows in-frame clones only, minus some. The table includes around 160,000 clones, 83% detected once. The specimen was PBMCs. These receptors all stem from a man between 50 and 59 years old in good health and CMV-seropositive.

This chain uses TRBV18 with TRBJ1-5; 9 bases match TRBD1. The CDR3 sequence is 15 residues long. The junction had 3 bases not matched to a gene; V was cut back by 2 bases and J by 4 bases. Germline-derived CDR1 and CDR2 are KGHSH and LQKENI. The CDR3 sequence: CASSPGTGLNQPQHF. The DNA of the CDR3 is TGTGCCAGCTCACCAGGGACAGGGCTTAATCAGCCCCAGCATTTT.

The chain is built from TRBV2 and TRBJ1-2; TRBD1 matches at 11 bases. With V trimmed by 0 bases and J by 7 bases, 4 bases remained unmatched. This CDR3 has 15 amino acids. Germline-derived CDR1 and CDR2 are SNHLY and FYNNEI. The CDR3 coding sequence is TGTGCCAGCAGTGAAGCCGGACAGGGGGCTGGTGGCTACACCTTC. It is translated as CASSEAGQGAGGYTF.

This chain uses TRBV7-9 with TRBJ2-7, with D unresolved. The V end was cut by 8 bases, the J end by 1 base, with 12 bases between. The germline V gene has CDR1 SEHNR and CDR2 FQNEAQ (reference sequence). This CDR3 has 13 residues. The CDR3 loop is CASSPGRSYEQYF. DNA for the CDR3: TGTGCCAGCTCGCCCGGTCGGTCCTACGAGCAGTACTTC.

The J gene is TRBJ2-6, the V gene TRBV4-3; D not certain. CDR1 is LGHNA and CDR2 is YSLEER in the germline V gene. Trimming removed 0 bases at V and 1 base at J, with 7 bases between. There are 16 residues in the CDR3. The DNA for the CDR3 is TGCGCCAGCAGCCAAGATCTAGTGTCTGGGGCCAACGTCCTGACTTTC. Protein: CASSQDLVSGANVLTF.

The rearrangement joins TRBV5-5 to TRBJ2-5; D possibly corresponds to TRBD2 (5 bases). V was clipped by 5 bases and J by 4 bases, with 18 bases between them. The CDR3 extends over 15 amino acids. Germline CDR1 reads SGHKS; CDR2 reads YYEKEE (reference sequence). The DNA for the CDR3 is TGTGCCAGCAGTCCTAGACCAGGCGGGTCAGAGACCCAGTACTTC. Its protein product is CASSPRPGGSETQYF. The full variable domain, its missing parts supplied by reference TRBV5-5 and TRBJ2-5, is DAGVTQSPTHLIKTRGQQVTLRCSPISGHKSVSWYQQVLGQGPQFIFQYYEKEERGRGNFPDRFSARQFPNYSSELNVNALLLGDSALYLCASSPRPGGSETQYFGPGTRLLVL.

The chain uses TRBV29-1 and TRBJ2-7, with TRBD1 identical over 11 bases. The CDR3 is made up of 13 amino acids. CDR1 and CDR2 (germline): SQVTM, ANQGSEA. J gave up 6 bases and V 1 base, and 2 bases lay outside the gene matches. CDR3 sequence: CSVEGTGGAEQYF. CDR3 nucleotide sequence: TGCAGCGTTGAAGGGACAGGGGGCGCCGAGCAGTACTTC.

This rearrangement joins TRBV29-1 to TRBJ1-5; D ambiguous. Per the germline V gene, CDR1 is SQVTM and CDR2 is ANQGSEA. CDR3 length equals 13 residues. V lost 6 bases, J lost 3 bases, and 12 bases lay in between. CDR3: CSVRDNFNQPQHF. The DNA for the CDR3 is TGCAGCGTGAGAGACAATTTCAATCAGCCCCAGCATTTT.

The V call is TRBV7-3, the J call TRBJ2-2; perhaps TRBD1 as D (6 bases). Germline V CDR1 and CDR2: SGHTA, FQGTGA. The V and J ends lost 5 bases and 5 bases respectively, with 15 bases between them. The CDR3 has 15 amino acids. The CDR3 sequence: CASSRGTPQTGELFF. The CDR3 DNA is TGTGCCAGCAGCCGAGGGACACCCCAAACCGGGGAGCTGTTTTTT.

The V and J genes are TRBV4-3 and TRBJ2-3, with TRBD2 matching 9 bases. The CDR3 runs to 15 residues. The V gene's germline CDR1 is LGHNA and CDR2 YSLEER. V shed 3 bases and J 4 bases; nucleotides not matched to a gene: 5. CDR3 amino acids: CASSQRRGGADTQYF. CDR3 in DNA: TGCGCCAGCAGCCAGAGGCGGGGGGGTGCAGATACGCAGTATTTT.

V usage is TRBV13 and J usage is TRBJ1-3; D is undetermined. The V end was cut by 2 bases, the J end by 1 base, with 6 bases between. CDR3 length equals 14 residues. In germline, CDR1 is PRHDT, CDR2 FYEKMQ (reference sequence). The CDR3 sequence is CASSLRGSGNTIYF. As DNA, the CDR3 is TGTGCCAGCAGCTTACGGGGATCTGGAAACACCATATATTTT.

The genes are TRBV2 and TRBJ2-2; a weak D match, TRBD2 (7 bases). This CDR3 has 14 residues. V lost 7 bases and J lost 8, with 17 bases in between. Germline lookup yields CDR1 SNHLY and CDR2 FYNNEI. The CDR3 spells CASNGGAGTGELFF. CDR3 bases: TGTGCCAGCAATGGGGGGGCGGGAACGGGGGAGCTGTTTTTT.

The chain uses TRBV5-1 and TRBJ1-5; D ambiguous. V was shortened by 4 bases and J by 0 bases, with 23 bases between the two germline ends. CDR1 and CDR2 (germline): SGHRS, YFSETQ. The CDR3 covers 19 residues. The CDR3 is CASSPGSTVLGNSNQPQHF. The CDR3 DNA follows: TGCGCCAGCAGCCCAGGATCAACTGTTCTTGGAAATAGCAATCAGCCCCAGCATTTT. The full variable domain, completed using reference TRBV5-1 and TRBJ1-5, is KAGVTQTPRYLIKTRGQQVTLSCSPISGHRSVSWYQQTPGQGLQFLFEYFSETQRNKGNFPGRFSGRQFSNSRSEMNVSTLELGDSALYLCASSPGSTVLGNSNQPQHFGDGTRLSIL.

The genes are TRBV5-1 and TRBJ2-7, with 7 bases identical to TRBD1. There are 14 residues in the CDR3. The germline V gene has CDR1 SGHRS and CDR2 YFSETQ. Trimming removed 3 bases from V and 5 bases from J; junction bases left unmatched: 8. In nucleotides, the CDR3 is TGCGCCAGCAGCTGGCGACAGGGTCAGGACGAGCAGTACTTC. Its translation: CASSWRQGQDEQYF.